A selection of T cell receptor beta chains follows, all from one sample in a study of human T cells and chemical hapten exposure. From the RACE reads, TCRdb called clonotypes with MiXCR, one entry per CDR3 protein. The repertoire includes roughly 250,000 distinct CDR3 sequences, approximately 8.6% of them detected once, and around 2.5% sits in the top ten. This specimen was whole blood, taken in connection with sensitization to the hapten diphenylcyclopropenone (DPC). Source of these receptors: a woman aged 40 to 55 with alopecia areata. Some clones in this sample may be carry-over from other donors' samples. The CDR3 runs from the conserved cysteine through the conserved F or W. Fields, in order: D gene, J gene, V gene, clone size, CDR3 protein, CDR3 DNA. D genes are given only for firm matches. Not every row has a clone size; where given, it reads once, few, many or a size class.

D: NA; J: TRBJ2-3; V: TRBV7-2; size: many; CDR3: CASSLSTDTQYF; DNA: TGTGCCAGCAGCTTAAGCACAGATACGCAGTATTTT
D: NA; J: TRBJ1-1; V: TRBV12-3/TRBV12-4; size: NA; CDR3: CASSFDGARTEAFF; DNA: TGTGCCAGCAGTTTTGATGGGGCGCGAACTGAAGCTTTCTTT
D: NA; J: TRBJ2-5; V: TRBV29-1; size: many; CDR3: CSVLALQETQYF; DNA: TGCAGCGTCCTAGCGTTGCAAGAGACCCAGTACTTC
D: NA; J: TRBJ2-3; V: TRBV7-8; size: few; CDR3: CASSLTRISTDTQYF; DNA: TGTGCCAGCAGCTTAACGCGGATTAGCACAGATACGCAGTATTTT
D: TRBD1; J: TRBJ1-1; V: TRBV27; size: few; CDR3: CASTQPAGGSVKAFF; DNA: TGTGCCAGCACCCAACCCGCAGGGGGCTCTGTAAAAGCTTTCTTT
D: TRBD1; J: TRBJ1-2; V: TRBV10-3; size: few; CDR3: CAISPTGDYGYTF; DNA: TGTGCCATCAGCCCGACAGGGGACTATGGCTACACCTTC
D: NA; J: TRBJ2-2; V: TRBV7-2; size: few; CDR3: CASSPPGYNTGELFF; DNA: TGTGCCAGCAGCCCGCCCGGTTACAACACCGGGGAGCTGTTTTTT
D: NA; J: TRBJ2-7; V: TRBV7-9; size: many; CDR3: CASSLAGGNEQYF; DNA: TGTGCCAGCAGCTTAGCAGGGGGTAACGAGCAGTACTTC
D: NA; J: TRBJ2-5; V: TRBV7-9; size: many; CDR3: CAVGTSGETQYF; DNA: TGTGCAGTGGGGACATCGGGGGAGACCCAGTACTTC
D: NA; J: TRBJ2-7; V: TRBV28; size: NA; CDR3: CTSSDGAAYEQYF; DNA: TGTACCAGCAGTGACGGGGCCGCCTACGAGCAGTACTTC
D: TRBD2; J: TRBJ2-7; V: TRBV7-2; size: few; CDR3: CASSLALAGSSYEQYF; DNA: TGTGCCAGCAGCTTAGCCCTAGCGGGGAGCTCCTACGAGCAGTACTTC
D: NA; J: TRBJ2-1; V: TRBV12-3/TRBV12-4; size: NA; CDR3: CASSPLIGSPFGYEQFF; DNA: TGTGCCAGCAGCCCATTGATAGGTAGCCCTTTCGGCTATGAGCAGTTCTTC
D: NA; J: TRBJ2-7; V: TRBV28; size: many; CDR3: CASKGVGSYEQYF; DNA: TGTGCCAGCAAGGGGGTAGGGTCCTACGAGCAGTACTTC
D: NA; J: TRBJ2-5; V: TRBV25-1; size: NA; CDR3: CASSPRQGRREVGETQYF; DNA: TGTGCCAGCAGCCCACGACAGGGAAGGCGGGAGGTTGGAGAGACCCAGTACTTC
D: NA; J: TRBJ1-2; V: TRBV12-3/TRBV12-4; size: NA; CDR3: CASSLTGGKGYTF; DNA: TGTGCCAGCAGTTTAACGGGGGGAAAAGGCTACACCTTC
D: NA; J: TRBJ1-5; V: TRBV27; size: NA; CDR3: CASSLASDQPQHF; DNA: TGTGCCAGCAGTTTAGCCTCCGATCAGCCCCAGCATTTT
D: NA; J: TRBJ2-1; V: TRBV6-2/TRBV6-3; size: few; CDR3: CASNGPGNQKFF; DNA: TGTGCCAGCAATGGACCAGGGAATCAGAAGTTCTTC
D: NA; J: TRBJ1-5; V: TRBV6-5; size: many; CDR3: CARGYRNQPQHF; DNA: TGTGCCAGAGGGTACAGGAATCAGCCCCAGCATTTT
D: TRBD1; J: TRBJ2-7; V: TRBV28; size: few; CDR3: CASSSTGQNSYEQYF; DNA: TGTGCCAGCAGTTCGACAGGGCAAAATTCCTACGAGCAGTACTTC
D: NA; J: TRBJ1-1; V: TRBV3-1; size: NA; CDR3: CASSQVLVTRSEAFF; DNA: TGTGCCAGCAGCCAAGTCCTAGTTACGAGGAGTGAAGCTTTCTTT
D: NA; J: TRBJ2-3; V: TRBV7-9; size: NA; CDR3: CASSSKKNRALITDTQYF; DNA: TGTGCCAGCAGCTCCAAAAAAAACCGGGCCCTCATCACAGATACGCAGTATTTT
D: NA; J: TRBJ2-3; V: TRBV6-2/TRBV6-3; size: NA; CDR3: CASRDERPSTDTQYF; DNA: TGTGCCAGCAGGGACGAGCGGCCTAGCACAGATACGCAGTATTTT
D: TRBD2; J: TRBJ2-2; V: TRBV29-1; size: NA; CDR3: CSVGSGRGTGELFF; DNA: TGCAGCGTTGGAAGCGGGAGAGGTACCGGGGAGCTGTTTTTT
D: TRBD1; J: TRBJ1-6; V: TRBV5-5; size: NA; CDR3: CASSFFDRGQSPLHF; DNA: TGTGCCAGCAGCTTCTTCGACAGGGGGCAATCACCCCTCCACTTT
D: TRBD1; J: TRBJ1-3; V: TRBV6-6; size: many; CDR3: CASSDQGADSGNTIYF; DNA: TGTGCCAGCAGTGATCAGGGGGCCGACTCTGGAAACACCATATATTTT
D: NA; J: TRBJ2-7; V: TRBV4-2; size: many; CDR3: CASGSFGEQYF; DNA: TGTGCCAGCGGTTCGTTTGGCGAGCAGTACTTC
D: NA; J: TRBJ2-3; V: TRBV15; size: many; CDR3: CATSRDGGYTDTQYF; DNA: TGTGCCACCAGCAGAGATGGGGGTTACACAGATACGCAGTATTTT
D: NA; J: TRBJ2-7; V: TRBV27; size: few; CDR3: CASSFLRSGTASYEQYF; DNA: TGTGCCAGCAGTTTCCTCCGTTCCGGGACGGCGAGCTACGAGCAGTACTTC
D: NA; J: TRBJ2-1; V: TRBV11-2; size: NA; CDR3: CASSLWRPAKSSYNEQFF; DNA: TGTGCCAGCAGCTTATGGCGCCCAGCCAAGAGCTCCTACAATGAGCAGTTCTTC
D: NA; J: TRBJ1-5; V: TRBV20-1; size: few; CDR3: CSASKQHGNQPQHF; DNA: TGCAGTGCTAGCAAACAACACGGCAATCAGCCCCAGCATTTT
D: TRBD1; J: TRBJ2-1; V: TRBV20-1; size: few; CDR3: CSASPGTGDWREQFF; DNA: TGCAGTGCTTCGCCCGGGACAGGGGATTGGCGTGAGCAGTTCTTC
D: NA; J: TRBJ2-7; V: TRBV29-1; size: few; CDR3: CSVRTHSYEQYF; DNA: TGCAGCGTCCGGACACACTCCTACGAGCAGTACTTC
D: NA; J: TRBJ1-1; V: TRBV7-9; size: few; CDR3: CASSPRLTGYTEAFF; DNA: TGTGCCAGCAGCCCGAGATTAACAGGATACACTGAAGCTTTCTTT
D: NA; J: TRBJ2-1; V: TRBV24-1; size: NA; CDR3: CATSDPAGNEQFF; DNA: TGTGCCACCAGTGATCCCGCGGGCAATGAGCAGTTCTTC
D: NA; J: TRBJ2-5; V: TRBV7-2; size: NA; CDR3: CASSFLAGQKTQYF; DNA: TGTGCCAGCAGCTTTTTGGCGGGGCAGAAGACCCAGTACTTC
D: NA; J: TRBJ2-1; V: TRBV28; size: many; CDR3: CASSGLALKINNEQFF; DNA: TGTGCCAGCTCCGGCCTAGCGTTAAAGATCAACAATGAGCAGTTCTTC
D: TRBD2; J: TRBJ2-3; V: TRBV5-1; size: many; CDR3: CASSRAGGTDTQYF; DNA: TGCGCCAGCAGCCGGGCGGGAGGCACAGATACGCAGTATTTT